This T cell receptor beta chain was obtained from a study of CD8 T cells in ankylosing spondylitis (dated by TCRdb to 2017 to 2019). About the investigation overall: The study set out to find disease-linked TCR variants by profiling T cell receptor beta repertoires in ankylosing spondylitis patients and healthy donors. The full study cohort comprised around 25 ankylosing spondylitis patients and some 100 healthy donors. Samples of peripheral blood were taken, and for ankylosing spondylitis patients, synovial fluid was collected as well. What the study reported, not specific to this receptor: The disease-linked clones had a CD8+ phenotype and were found at relatively low frequencies in peripheral blood. Blood from ankylosing spondylitis patients appeared to be characterized by a TCR beta motif composed of roughly 8 highly homologous amino acid variants. Some motif variants were previously reported in synovial fluid and blood of reactive arthritis patients, suggesting common disease-initiation mechanisms. Significant enrichment of the disease-linked clones was reported in matched synovial fluid samples from ankylosing spondylitis patients.

Synovial fluid samples were paired with blood samples taken from the same ankylosing spondylitis patients. This clonotype was detected ten times or more. The antigen it binds to is not known. No much larger clone is present one base from it, and per-base qualities are unavailable. CDR1 PRHDT and CDR2 FYEKMQ are derived from the germline V gene (reference sequence). The CDR3 spans 16 residues, from the cysteine through the phenylalanine. The retained sequence is limited to the CDR3, 48 bases, with the frame set at the first base. V is cut back by 1 base and J by 7 bases, with 11 bases in the junction unmatched. Reads for this sample came from an Illumina HiSeq 2500. Quantitative 5'-RACE with molecular barcodes was the method used to prepare the TCR beta libraries. As for how the authors treated the data: To identify disease-linked TCR variants, a new computational method was used, one built on a probabilistic model of VDJ rearrangement. TCRdb's own reprocessing of the public reads used fastp at Q25 and MiXCR and kept productive beta chains. Each CDR3 protein appears once, grouped with its most common genes and DNA. The V and J calls and clone size come from TCRdb's table, not from the authors' own analysis. The sample table contains about 150,000 distinct CDR3 sequences; only one count was recorded for under 45% of them. The ten biggest clones cover nearly 15% of the sample.

The specimen was synovial fluid, either unsorted or a sorted T cell fraction (not recorded which). Here the chain combines TRBV13 and TRBJ2-7, and TRBD1 matches 9 of the central bases. This clonotype originated in a male donor with ankylosing spondylitis. The CDR3 region reads CASSLDRTGDIGEQYF. The DNA reads TGTGCCAGCAGCTTAGACCGGACAGGGGATATCGGGGAGCAGTACTTC. Beyond the CDR3, the reference TRBV13 and TRBJ2-7 genes provide the residues; the full variable domain reads: AAGVIQSPRHLIKEKRETATLKCYPIPRHDTVYWYQQGPGQDPQFLISFYEKMQSDKGSIPDRFSAQQFSDYHSELNMSSLELGDSALYFCASSLDRTGDIGEQYFGPGTRLTVT.